The subject of this entry is one T cell receptor (beta chain). This entry is derived from a study of blood T cell repertoires in COVID-19. Across the whole study: Sites in the United States, Italy and Spain provided acute and convalescent COVID-19 samples. From T cells, B-cell-depleted T cells, or PBMCs came the material, which was cDNA or gDNA.

Original processing notes: It was from reference gene primer amplification that nucleated cell counts were estimated. Data came from immunoSEQ multiplex PCR; TCRdb stores just in-frame clones and leaves some out. Clone size and V and J calls were adopted from that table, with D and trimming inferred from the DNA. The table lists roughly 280,000 clones, roughly 80% of them singletons. The specimen sequenced was peripheral blood. This clonotype originated in a man aged 55 to 70 with acute or convalescent COVID-19.

The CDR3 nucleotides read TGTGCCAGTAGTCTACGTGGGAGGTCTGGCTACACCTTC. It specifies CASSLRGRSGYTF. This chain joins TRBV19 and TRBJ1-2; no clear D gene. The CDR3 is 13 amino acids. V gave up 5 bases and J gave up 7 bases, with 14 bases separating them. Germline V gene sequence: CDR1 LNHDA, CDR2 SQIVND (reference sequence).